These 13 T cell receptor beta chains came from one sample sequenced in a study of follicular helper T cells after annual influenza vaccination. Time point denoted: 2014-2015 season, pre-vaccination. The data were produced by immunoSEQ multiplex PCR, yet TCRdb's version contains in-frame clones alone and is incomplete. The profile shows fewer than 9,000 clones, about four fifths of them singletons. Sequences were derived from CXCR5+ CD38- circulating T follicular helper cells from blood, sampled on the day of influenza vaccination. Sample subset: circulating Tfh, non-naive CD4+CXCR5+PD-1+ (ICOS+CD38+ or ICOS-CD38-). These receptors originate from an adult who received the influenza vaccine.

The V and J genes are TRBV19 and TRBJ1-4; 10 positions agree with TRBD1. The CDR3 consists of 17 residues. The germline CDR1 and CDR2 sequences are LNHDA and SQIVND (reference sequence). After removal of 5 bases from V and 2 bases from J, the junction contained 8 bases not matched to a gene. Here the CDR3 DNA reads TGTGCCAGTAGTTCCTGGACAGGGGGATTTACTAATGAAAAACTGTTTTTT. Residues: CASSSWTGGFTNEKLFF.

The chain recombines TRBV2 with TRBJ2-7, with TRBD2 matching 13 bases. After removal of 6 bases from V and 0 bases from J, the junction contained 2 bases not matched to a gene. CDR3 length: 15 residues. The germline gives CDR1 SNHLY, CDR2 FYNNEI. The CDR3 DNA reads TGTGCCAGCAGATGGACTAGCGGGAGCTCCTACGAGCAGTACTTC. This encodes CASRWTSGSSYEQYF.

V gene TRBV6-1 combines with J gene TRBJ2-2; 7 bases agree with TRBD1. Germline CDR1 is MNHNS and CDR2 is SASEGT. The J segment lost 7 bases and the V segment lost 4 bases, leaving 9 bases of the junction unmatched. This CDR3 has 15 residues. The DNA of the CDR3 is TGTGCCAGCAGTGCCCGACAGGGAAGCAACGGGGAGCTGTTTTTT. Translation gives CASSARQGSNGELFF.

J is TRBJ1-4 and V is TRBV7-8, with D uncertain. Germline lookup yields CDR1 SGHVS and CDR2 FQNEAQ. The V and J ends lost 8 bases and 8 bases respectively, with 15 bases between them. The length of the CDR3 is 13 residues. CDR3 DNA: TGTGCCAGCCAGAGGGCCGGCGACGAAAAACTGTTTTTT. It encodes CASQRAGDEKLFF.

This chain joins TRBV6-1 and TRBJ1-4, with D possibly matching TRBD1 (5 bases). This CDR3 is built from 12 residues. The germline V gene has CDR1 MNHNS and CDR2 SASEGT. Trimming took off 6 bases at V and 8 bases at J, with 10 bases between the two ends. This CDR3 reads CASSWDGEKLFF. The CDR3 nucleotides read TGTGCCAGCAGCTGGGACGGAGAAAAACTGTTTTTT.

The CDR3 here is CASSPRRAGAAFF. In nucleotides, the CDR3 is TGTGCCAGCAGCCCCCGCCGGGCAGGGGCAGCTTTCTTT. The V call is TRBV11-2, the J call TRBJ1-1; D might be TRBD1 (6 bases). The CDR3 runs 13 residues. V dropped 5 bases and J dropped 10 bases, with 17 bases sitting between them. Germline V lookup: CDR1 SGHAT, CDR2 FQNNGV.

In this sample, this clone turned up once. The CDR3, as DNA: TGTGCCAGCCGTAAGGAGAGATATACGCAGTATTTT. This gives the protein CASRKERYTQYF. The chain has TRBV28 and TRBJ2-3; D ambiguous. The CDR3 is 12 residues long. Trimming took off 8 bases at V and 7 bases at J, with 13 bases between the two ends. Germline CDR1 reads MDHEN; CDR2 reads SYDVKM.

The chain is built from TRBV7-3 and TRBJ2-3, with no clear D. Germline-derived CDR1 and CDR2 are SGHTA and FQGTGA. There are 14 residues in the CDR3. Trimming removed 5 bases from V and 3 bases from J, with 12 bases in between. DNA of the CDR3: TGTGCCAGCAGCCGCCTGGCCTCGACAGATACGCAGTATTTT. Translated, it gives CASSRLASTDTQYF. The complete variable domain, with remaining parts taken from reference TRBV7-3 and TRBJ2-3, reads GAGVSQTPSNKVTEKGKYVELRCDPISGHTALYWYRQSLGQGPEFLIYFQGTGAADDSGLPNDRFFAVRPEGSVSTLKIQRTERGDSAVYLCASSRLASTDTQYFGPGTRLTVL.

This chain uses TRBV29-1 with TRBJ2-1; TRBD1 matches 8 bases. The CDR3 runs 14 residues. V shed 6 bases, J shed 7 bases, and the junction held 11 bases outside the gene matches. From germline, CDR1 is SQVTM and CDR2 ANQGSEA. CDR3 DNA sequence: TGCAGCGTCCCGAGACAGGGGTCGGGGAATGAGCAGTTCTTC. Translating gives CSVPRQGSGNEQFF.

The rearrangement links TRBV5-1 to TRBJ1-2; D is ambiguous. The CDR3 extends over 12 amino acids. The germline gives CDR1 SGHRS, CDR2 YFSETQ. V lost 0 bases and J 6 bases, leaving 6 bases between the germline ends. The chain's CDR3 is CASSLDADGYTF. The CDR3 DNA reads TGCGCCAGCAGCTTGGACGCGGATGGCTACACCTTC.

The rearrangement joins TRBV7-3 to TRBJ2-1; TRBD2 aligns across 7 bases. Trimming took 5 bases from V and 3 from J; bases not matched to a gene: 4. CDR1 is SGHTA and CDR2 is FQGTGA in the germline V gene. This CDR3 has 14 amino acids. The CDR3 nucleotides are TGTGCCAGCAGCCCCAGCGGGGTCTACAATGAGCAGTTCTTC. Its protein is CASSPSGVYNEQFF.

The genes are TRBV2 and TRBJ2-2; 11 bases line up with TRBD2. The CDR3 contains 16 residues. Germline V gives CDR1 SNHLY, CDR2 FYNNEI. After removal of 4 bases from V and 7 bases from J, the junction contained 8 bases not matched to a gene. The CDR3 sequence is CASSASMLAGGGELFF. DNA of the CDR3: TGTGCCAGCAGTGCGTCGATGCTAGCGGGGGGCGGGGAGCTGTTTTTT. The whole variable domain, filled in from reference TRBV2 and TRBJ2-2, reads EPEVTQTPSHQVTQMGQEVILRCVPISNHLYFYWYRQILGQKVEFLVSFYNNEISEKSEIFDDQFSVERPDGSNFTLKIRSTKLEDSAMYFCASSASMLAGGGELFFGEGSRLTVL.

This clone was seen only a few times. The chain carries TRBV28 and TRBJ2-7, with D possibly matching TRBD2 (5 bases). V was cut by 3 bases and J by 1 base, with 13 bases left in between. The CDR3 has 15 residues. CDR1 is MDHEN, CDR2 SYDVKM, per germline. The CDR3 here is CASSLDRPGSYEQYF. CDR3 sequence (DNA): TGTGCCAGCAGTTTGGATCGGCCGGGATCCTACGAGCAGTACTTC.